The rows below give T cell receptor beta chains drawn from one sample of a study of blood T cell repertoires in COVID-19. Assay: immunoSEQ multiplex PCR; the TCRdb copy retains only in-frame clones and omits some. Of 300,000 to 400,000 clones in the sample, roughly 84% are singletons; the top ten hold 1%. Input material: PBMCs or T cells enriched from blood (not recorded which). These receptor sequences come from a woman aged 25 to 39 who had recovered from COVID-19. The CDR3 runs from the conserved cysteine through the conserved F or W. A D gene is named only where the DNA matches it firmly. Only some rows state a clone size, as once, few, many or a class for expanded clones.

TGTGCCAGCAGCCCACCAACGGCTGGGGCGTGGTTCTTC,CASSPPTAGAWFF,TRBV7-2,TRBJ2-1,NA,NA
TGTGCCAGCAGCTTACAACAGGGTTCGGACACCGGGGAGCTGTTTTTT,CASSLQQGSDTGELFF,TRBV7-2,TRBJ2-2,NA,NA
TGTGCCAGCAGCCAACCAGACAGAAGAAAGTACTTC,CASSQPDRRKYF,TRBV3-1/TRBV3-2,TRBJ2-7,NA,NA
TGTGCCAGCTCACCAGTCTACAGGGATAGTAGGGGGAACTATGGCTACACCTTC,CASSPVYRDSRGNYGYTF,TRBV18,TRBJ1-2,NA,NA
TGTGCCAGCAGCGTAAGGACAGGGACCACAGATACGCAGTATTTT,CASSVRTGTTDTQYF,TRBV11-3,TRBJ2-3,TRBD1,NA
TGTGCCAGCAGTGAAGCGCTTGGGGGCGCGAACACTGAAGCTTTCTTT,CASSEALGGANTEAFF,TRBV2,TRBJ1-1,NA,NA
TGTGCCAGCAGAAACAGGGCAGGGAACACTGAAGCTTTCTTT,CASRNRAGNTEAFF,TRBV6-5,TRBJ1-1,NA,few
TGTGCCAGCAGCTCCGGGACAGCAACCTTACCGATATCTAGCACAGATACGCAGTATTTT,CASSSGTATLPISSTDTQYF,TRBV5-4,TRBJ2-3,TRBD1,NA
TGTGCCAGCAGGCCGGGACAGGGGAATGAAAAACTGTTTTTT,CASRPGQGNEKLFF,TRBV6-5,TRBJ1-4,TRBD1,NA
TGTGCCAGCAGCTCAGCAAGAGCCGGCGGCCCCTCGGCTTTCTTT,CASSSARAGGPSAFF,TRBV7-8,TRBJ1-1,NA,NA
TGTGCCAGCAGCCAAGGGGGACAGGACAGTAACTCTGGAAACACCATATATTTT,CASSQGGQDSNSGNTIYF,TRBV4-2,TRBJ1-3,TRBD1,NA
TGTGCCAGTAGTATCCGACTAGCGGGGGTAATCTCTGGGGCCAACGTCCTGACTTTC,CASSIRLAGVISGANVLTF,TRBV19,TRBJ2-6,TRBD2,NA
TGCGCCAGCAGCATTACCGGGACAGGGCTACACACTGAAGCTTTCTTT,CASSITGTGLHTEAFF,TRBV5-1,TRBJ1-1,TRBD1,NA
TGTGCCAGTAGAACGCCGGGACTAGCGGGGGGAACCTACGAGCAGTACTTC,CASRTPGLAGGTYEQYF,TRBV19,TRBJ2-7,TRBD2,NA
TGCGCCAGCAGCTTGATTAGCGGGGGGAACCAAGAGACCCAGTACTTC,CASSLISGGNQETQYF,TRBV5-1,TRBJ2-5,TRBD2,once
TGTGCCAGCAGCCAAGACCAGGGGACCTATGGCTACACCTTC,CASSQDQGTYGYTF,TRBV3-1/TRBV3-2,TRBJ1-2,NA,NA
TGTGCCAGCAGCCAAGGGGTCAGGGGGCCGCCCCTCCACTTT,CASSQGVRGPPLHF,TRBV3-1/TRBV3-2,TRBJ1-6,TRBD1,NA
TGTGCCAGCTCATCCCAGTTGGCTAGCTGGGGTGATACGCAGTATTTT,CASSSQLASWGDTQYF,TRBV18,TRBJ2-3,NA,NA
TGCGCCAGCAGCGACACCCTAGAGACCCAGTACTTC,CASSDTLETQYF,TRBV5-1,TRBJ2-5,NA,NA
TGTGCCAGCAGCTCCGGGGGGGCCTACAATGAGCAGTTCTTC,CASSSGGAYNEQFF,TRBV28,TRBJ2-1,TRBD2,NA
TGTGCCAGCAGTTTCTACGCGGGGGGCCCTCCGGGGTACTTC,CASSFYAGGPPGYF,TRBV28,TRBJ2-5,TRBD2,few
TGTGCCAGCAGGCGGGACGGTGGGTCACCCCTCCACTTT,CASRRDGGSPLHF,TRBV12-3/TRBV12-4,TRBJ1-6,NA,NA
TGTGCCAGCAGCTTTTACCACCCAGGGGGGAACACTGAAGCTTTCTTT,CASSFYHPGGNTEAFF,TRBV5-5,TRBJ1-1,TRBD1,once
TGTGCCAGCAGTCCCCCACGGGCAGGGCGAGCTTTCTTT,CASSPPRAGRAFF,TRBV6-5,TRBJ1-1,NA,NA
TGTGCCAGTACCCGGTCGATTTCGTACAATGAGCAGTTCTTC,CASTRSISYNEQFF,TRBV19,TRBJ2-1,NA,NA
TGTGCAAGTCGCTTAAGTTTTCGGGGGGCTAAGAACACTGAAGCTTTCTTT,CASRLSFRGAKNTEAFF,TRBV12-2,TRBJ1-1,NA,NA
TGTGCCAGCAGAGCGCCAGACAGGGTAAAGACCCAGTACTTC,CASRAPDRVKTQYF,TRBV25-1,TRBJ2-5,TRBD1,NA
TGTGCCAGTAGTTCCCGGGACAGGGGGAAGTCGGCTGGTGAAAAACTGTTTTTT,CASSSRDRGKSAGEKLFF,TRBV19,TRBJ1-4,TRBD1,NA
TGTGCCAGCAGTTATCCTAGCGGGGAGCAGTTCTTC,CASSYPSGEQFF,TRBV6-2/TRBV6-3,TRBJ2-1,TRBD2,NA
TGTGCCAGCGATAGCCCGAATAGCCCAGTGGGGAGGGCCTACAATGAGCAGTTCTTC,CASDSPNSPVGRAYNEQFF,TRBV7-2,TRBJ2-1,TRBD2,NA
TGTGCCAGCAGCCCAGGGGCCGGGGAGCTGTTTTTT,CASSPGAGELFF,TRBV12-3/TRBV12-4,TRBJ2-2,NA,once
TGTGCCAGCAGAGGCGGGGGGCCAGGAGTCCGCGAGCAGTACTTC,CASRGGGPGVREQYF,TRBV28,TRBJ2-7,TRBD2,NA
TGTGCCAGTGGGGACACGCATAATTCACCCCTCCACTTT,CASGDTHNSPLHF,TRBV19,TRBJ1-6,NA,NA
TGTGCCAGCAGTGAAGCGAGGCTAGCGGGGGCGGAGACCCAGTACTTC,CASSEARLAGAETQYF,TRBV2,TRBJ2-5,TRBD2,NA
TGTGCCAGCAGCTCTGGTGGACAGGGCTATGGCTACACCTTC,CASSSGGQGYGYTF,TRBV7-9,TRBJ1-2,TRBD1,NA
TGCGCCAGCAGCACCGGGTATGGAGAGACCCAGTACTTC,CASSTGYGETQYF,TRBV5-1,TRBJ2-5,NA,NA
TGTGCCAGCAGCCCCTCCGGGGAGGGCTATGGCTACACCTTC,CASSPSGEGYGYTF,TRBV9,TRBJ1-2,NA,NA
TGTGCCAGCAGTGTAGCTAGTACAGATACGCAGTATTTT,CASSVASTDTQYF,TRBV6-1,TRBJ2-3,NA,NA
TGTGCCACCAGTACCTACAGGACAGATCGGGACGAGCAGTTCTTC,CATSTYRTDRDEQFF,TRBV24-1,TRBJ2-1,NA,NA
TGTGCCAGCAGCCAGGGCAGGGGTGAGACCCAGTACTTC,CASSQGRGETQYF,TRBV5-5,TRBJ2-5,NA,NA
TGTGCCAGCAGTTCGAGCCTTGGCTACACCTTC,CASSSSLGYTF,TRBV6-5,TRBJ1-2,NA,NA
TGTGCCAGCAGTCGACAGGGCACTGAAGCTTTCTTT,CASSRQGTEAFF,TRBV6-5,TRBJ1-1,TRBD1,NA
TGTGCCAGCAGTTATTTGGGGGCGAACACTGAAGCTTTCTTT,CASSYLGANTEAFF,TRBV6-5,TRBJ1-1,NA,NA
TGTGCCAGTAGTATAGGACAGGGGGCCTACGAGCAGTACTTC,CASSIGQGAYEQYF,TRBV19,TRBJ2-7,TRBD1,NA
TGTGCCAGCAGCCCGACAGGGTCTAGTGAAAAACTGTTTTTT,CASSPTGSSEKLFF,TRBV7-9,TRBJ1-4,TRBD1,NA
TGTGCCAGCAGTAGGACAGGGGGCCCGGGGTTGACTTTATATAGCAATCAGCCCCAGCATTTT,CASSRTGGPGLTLYSNQPQHF,TRBV28,TRBJ1-5,TRBD1,NA
TGCGCCAGCAGCTGGACAGGGGAGAACACTGAAGCTTTCTTT,CASSWTGENTEAFF,TRBV5-1,TRBJ1-1,TRBD1,NA
TGTGCCAGCAGCCGAGCTAGGGGGAATTCACCCCTCCACTTT,CASSRARGNSPLHF,TRBV7-8,TRBJ1-6,NA,few
TGTGCCAGCAGCTTAGACAGTCTCAATCAGCCCCAGCATTTT,CASSLDSLNQPQHF,TRBV7-2,TRBJ1-5,NA,once
TGTGCCTCTGCTGTCGGTGAAAAACTGTTTTTT,CASAVGEKLFF,TRBV30,TRBJ1-4,NA,NA